This T cell receptor (beta chain) was captured by sequencing in a study of cytomegalovirus exposure and HLA in healthy donors. Study-wide results and caveats: Analysis was carried out at a later point, and it linked a missense DCLRE1C variant to TCR beta V- and J-gene trimming.

The CDR3 runs 14 residues. V gave up 5 bases and J gave up 0 bases, with 10 bases separating them. The germline gives CDR1 SGHTA, CDR2 FQGTGA. PCR primers comprised 60 Vbeta and 13 Jbeta primers. Clones were read by immunoSEQ multiplex PCR, and TCRdb kept only the in-frame ones, dropping some. The data contain about 190,000 clones, around 73% of them singletons. Turning to this clone: The antigen remains undetermined. Other DNA sequences in this specimen translate into the identical CDR3.

Sequencing was done on a sample of PBMCs. The V and J genes are TRBV7-3 and TRBJ1-1; D gene ambiguous. This clonotype was obtained from a woman under 40 in good health and CMV-seropositive. For the CDR3, the DNA is TGTGCCAGCAGCCCCTCAGGAATGAACACTGAAGCTTTCTTT. Translation gives CASSPSGMNTEAFF.